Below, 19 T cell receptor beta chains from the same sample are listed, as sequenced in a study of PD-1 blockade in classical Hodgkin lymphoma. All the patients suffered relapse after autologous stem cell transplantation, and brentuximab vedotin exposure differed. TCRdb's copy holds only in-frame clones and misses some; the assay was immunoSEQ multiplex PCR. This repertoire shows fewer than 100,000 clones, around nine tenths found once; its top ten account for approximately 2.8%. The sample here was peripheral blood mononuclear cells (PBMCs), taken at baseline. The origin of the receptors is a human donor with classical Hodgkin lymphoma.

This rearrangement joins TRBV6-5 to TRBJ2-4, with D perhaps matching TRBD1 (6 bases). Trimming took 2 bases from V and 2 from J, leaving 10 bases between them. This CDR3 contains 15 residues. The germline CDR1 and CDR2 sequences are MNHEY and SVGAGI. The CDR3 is CASSYEGGTKNIQYF. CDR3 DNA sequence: TGTGCCAGCAGTTACGAAGGGGGAACCAAAAACATTCAGTACTTC.

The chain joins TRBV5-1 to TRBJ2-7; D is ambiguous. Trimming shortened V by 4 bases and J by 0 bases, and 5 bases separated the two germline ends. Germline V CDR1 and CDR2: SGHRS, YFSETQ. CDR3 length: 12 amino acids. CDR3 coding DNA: TGCGCCAGCAGCGGGGACTCCTACGAGCAGTACTTC. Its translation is CASSGDSYEQYF.

The CDR3 protein is CASRPGQGAVADEDFF. CDR3 in DNA: TGCGCCAGCAGGCCGGGACAGGGGGCTGTAGCGGACGAGGACTTCTTC. The rearrangement joins TRBV5-1 to TRBJ2-1, with TRBD1 identical over 12 bases. V shed 5 bases, J shed 16 bases, and the junction held 19 bases outside the gene matches. The length of the CDR3 is 16 residues. CDR1 is SGHRS and CDR2 is YFSETQ in the germline V gene. Together with reference TRBV5-1 and TRBJ2-1, the CDR3 gives the full variable domain: KAGVTQTPRYLIKTRGQQVTLSCSPISGHRSVSWYQQTPGQGLQFLFEYFSETQRNKGNFPGRFSGRQFSNSRSEMNVSTLELGDSALYLCASRPGQGAVADEDFFGPGTRLTVL.

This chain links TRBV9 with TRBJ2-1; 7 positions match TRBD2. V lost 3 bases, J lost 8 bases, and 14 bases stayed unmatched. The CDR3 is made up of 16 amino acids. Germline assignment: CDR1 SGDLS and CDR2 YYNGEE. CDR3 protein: CASSDSLGGSGDEQFF. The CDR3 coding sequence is TGTGCCAGCAGCGACTCCCTCGGCGGGAGTGGGGATGAGCAGTTCTTC. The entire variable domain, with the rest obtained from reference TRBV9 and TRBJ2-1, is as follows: DSGVTQTPKHLITATGQRVTLRCSPRSGDLSVYWYQQSLDQGLQFLIQYYNGEERAKGNILERFSAQQFPDLHSELNLSSLELGDSALYFCASSDSLGGSGDEQFFGPGTRLTVL.

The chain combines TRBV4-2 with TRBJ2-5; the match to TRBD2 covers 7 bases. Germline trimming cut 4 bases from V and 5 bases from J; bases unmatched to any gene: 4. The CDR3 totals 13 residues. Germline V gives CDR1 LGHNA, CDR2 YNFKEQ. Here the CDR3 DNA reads TGTGCCAGCAGCCGGGGGGGTTGGGAGACCCAGTACTTC. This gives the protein CASSRGGWETQYF.

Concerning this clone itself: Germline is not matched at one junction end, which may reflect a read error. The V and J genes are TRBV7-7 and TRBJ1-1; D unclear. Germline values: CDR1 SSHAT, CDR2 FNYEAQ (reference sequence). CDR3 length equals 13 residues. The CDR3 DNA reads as TGTGCTAGCAGCTTAGAGATTAACACTGAAGCTTTCTTT. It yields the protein CASSLEINTEAFF.

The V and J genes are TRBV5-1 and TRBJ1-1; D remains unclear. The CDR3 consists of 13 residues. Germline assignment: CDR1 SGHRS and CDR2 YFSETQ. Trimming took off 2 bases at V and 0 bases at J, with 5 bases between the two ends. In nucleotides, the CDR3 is TGCGCCAGCAGCTTCTCAGTGAACACTGAAGCTTTCTTT. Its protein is CASSFSVNTEAFF.

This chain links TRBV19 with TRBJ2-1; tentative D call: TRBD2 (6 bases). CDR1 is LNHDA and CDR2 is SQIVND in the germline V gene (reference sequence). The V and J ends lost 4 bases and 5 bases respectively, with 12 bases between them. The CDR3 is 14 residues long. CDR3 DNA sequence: TGTGCCAGTAGTACCCGGGACTCTGACAATGAGCAGTTCTTC. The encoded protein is CASSTRDSDNEQFF. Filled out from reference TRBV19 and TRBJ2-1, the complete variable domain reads DGGITQSPKYLFRKEGQNVTLSCEQNLNHDAMYWYRQDPGQGLRLIYYSQIVNDFQKGDIAEGYSVSREKKESFPLTVTSAQKNPTAFYLCASSTRDSDNEQFFGPGTRLTVL.

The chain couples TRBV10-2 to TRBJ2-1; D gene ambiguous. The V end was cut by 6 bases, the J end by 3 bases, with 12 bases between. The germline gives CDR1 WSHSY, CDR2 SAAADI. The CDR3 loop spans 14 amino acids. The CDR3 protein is CASRLISHYNEQFF. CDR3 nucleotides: TGCGCCAGCAGATTAATATCCCACTACAATGAGCAGTTCTTC.

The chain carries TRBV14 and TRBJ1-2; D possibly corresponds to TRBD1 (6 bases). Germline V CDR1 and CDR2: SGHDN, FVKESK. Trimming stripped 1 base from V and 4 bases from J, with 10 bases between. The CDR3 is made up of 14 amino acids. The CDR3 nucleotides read TGTGCCAGCAGCCAAGCGACAGGACGCTATGGCTACACCTTC. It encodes CASSQATGRYGYTF.

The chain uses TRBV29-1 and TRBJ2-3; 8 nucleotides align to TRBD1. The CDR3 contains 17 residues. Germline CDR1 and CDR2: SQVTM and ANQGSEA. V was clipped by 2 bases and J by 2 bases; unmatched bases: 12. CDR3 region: CSVEYVTGAAATDTQYF. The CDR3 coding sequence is TGCAGCGTTGAATATGTGACAGGGGCCGCAGCCACAGATACGCAGTATTTT.

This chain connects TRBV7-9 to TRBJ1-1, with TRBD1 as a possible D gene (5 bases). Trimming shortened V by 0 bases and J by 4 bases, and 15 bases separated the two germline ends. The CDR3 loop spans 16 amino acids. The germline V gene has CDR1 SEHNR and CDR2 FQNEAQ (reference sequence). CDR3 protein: CASSLARGRGSTEAFF. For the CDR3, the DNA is TGTGCCAGCAGCTTAGCGCGCGGAAGGGGCTCCACTGAAGCTTTCTTT. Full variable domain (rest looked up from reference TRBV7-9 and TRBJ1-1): DTGVSQNPRHKITKRGQNVTFRCDPISEHNRLYWYRQTLGQGPEFLTYFQNEAQLEKSRLLSDRFSAERPKGSFSTLEIQRTEQGDSAMYLCASSLARGRGSTEAFFGQGTRLTVV.

The CDR3 reads CSVEDTRSSYEQYF. Here the CDR3 DNA reads TGCAGCGTTGAAGACACCCGTAGCTCCTACGAGCAGTACTTC. The gene calls are TRBV29-1 and TRBJ2-7; D is undetermined. CDR3 length: 14 residues. In germline, CDR1 is SQVTM, CDR2 ANQGSEA. V lost 0 bases to trimming and J lost 0 bases, with 9 bases between them.

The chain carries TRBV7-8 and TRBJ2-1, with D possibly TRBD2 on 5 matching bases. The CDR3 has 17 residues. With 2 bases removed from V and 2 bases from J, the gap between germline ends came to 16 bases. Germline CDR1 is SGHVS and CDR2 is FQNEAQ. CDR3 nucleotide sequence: TGTGCCAGCAGCTTATTTTGGGCTAGCCAAGCCTACAATGAGCAGTTCTTC. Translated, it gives CASSLFWASQAYNEQFF. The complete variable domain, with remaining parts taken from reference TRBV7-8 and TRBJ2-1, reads GAGVSQSPRYKVAKRGQDVALRCDPISGHVSLFWYQQALGQGPEFLTYFQNEAQLDKSGLPSDRFFAERPEGSVSTLKIQRTQQEDSAVYLCASSLFWASQAYNEQFFGPGTRLTVL.

In nucleotides, the CDR3 is TGTGCCAGCAGCTTACGGGCGGGGTACCCGAACACCGGGGAGCTGTTTTTT. Translating gives CASSLRAGYPNTGELFF. This chain uses TRBV7-9 with TRBJ2-2, with D perhaps matching TRBD2 (6 bases). Per germline, CDR1 SEHNR and CDR2 FQNEAQ (reference sequence). CDR3 size: 17 residues. Trimming pared 2 bases from V and 0 bases from J, leaving 13 bases between. Filled out from reference TRBV7-9 and TRBJ2-2, the complete variable domain reads DTGVSQNPRHKITKRGQNVTFRCDPISEHNRLYWYRQTLGQGPEFLTYFQNEAQLEKSRLLSDRFSAERPKGSFSTLEIQRTEQGDSAMYLCASSLRAGYPNTGELFFGEGSRLTVL.

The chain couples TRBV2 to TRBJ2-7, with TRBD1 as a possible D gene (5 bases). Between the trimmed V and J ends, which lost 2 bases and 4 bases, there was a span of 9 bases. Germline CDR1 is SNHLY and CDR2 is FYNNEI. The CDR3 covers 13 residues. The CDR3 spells CASSELTGYEQYF. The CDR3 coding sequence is TGTGCCAGCAGTGAATTAACAGGTTACGAGCAGTACTTC.

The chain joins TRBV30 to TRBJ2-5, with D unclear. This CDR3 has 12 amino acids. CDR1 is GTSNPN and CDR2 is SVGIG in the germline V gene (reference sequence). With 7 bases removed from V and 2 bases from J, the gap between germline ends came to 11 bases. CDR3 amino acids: CAYRRRQETQYF. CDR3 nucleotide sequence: TGTGCCTATCGGCGGCGTCAAGAGACCCAGTACTTC. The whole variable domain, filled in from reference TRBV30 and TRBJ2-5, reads SQTIHQWPATLVQPVGSPLSLECTVEGTSNPNLYWYRQAAGRGLQLLFYSVGIGQISSEVPQNLSASRPQDRQFILSSKKLLLSDSGFYLCAYRRRQETQYFGPGTRLLVL.

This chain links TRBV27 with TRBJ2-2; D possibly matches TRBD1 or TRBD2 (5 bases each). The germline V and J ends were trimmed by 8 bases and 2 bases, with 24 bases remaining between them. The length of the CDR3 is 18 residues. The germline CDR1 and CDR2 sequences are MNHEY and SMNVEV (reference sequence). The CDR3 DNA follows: TGTGCCAGCGGACATTTTGGGGGTCTCGCAGTAAACACCGGGGAGCTGTTTTTT. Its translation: CASGHFGGLAVNTGELFF.

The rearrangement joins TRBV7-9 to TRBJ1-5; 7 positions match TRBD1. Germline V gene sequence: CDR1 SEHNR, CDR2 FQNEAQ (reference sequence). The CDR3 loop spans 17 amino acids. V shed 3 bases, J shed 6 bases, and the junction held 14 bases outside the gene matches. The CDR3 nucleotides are TGTGCCAGCAGCTTGGCCCGGAACAGGGGCGGGAGTCAGCCCCAGCATTTT. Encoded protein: CASSLARNRGGSQPQHF.